Listed below are T cell receptor beta chains from one sample, sequenced in a study of identical twins. MiXCR, run by TCRdb on the 5' RACE reads, gives a single entry per CDR3 protein. The table shows approximately 190,000 distinct CDR3 sequences, with about 16% occurring only once. A further study also used this sample, focusing on T cells expressing NK-cell markers.

Sequencing was done on a sample of CD8+ T cells sorted from blood. The receptors here all came from a woman younger than 35 in good health. Each CDR3 is given with its conserved first and last residue. A D gene is named only where the DNA matches it firmly. Only some rows state a clone size, as once, few, many or a class for expanded clones.

V	D	length	size	J	DNA	CDR3
TRBV7-2	TRBD2	16	.	TRBJ2-3	TGTGCCAGCAGCTTAGAGCGGGCCTTGCGGGGGGATACGCAGTATTTT	CASSLERALRGDTQYF
TRBV19	.	15	few	TRBJ2-2	TGTGCCAGTACCCCAAGGTGGGGAGTGACCGGGGAGCTGTTTTTT	CASTPRWGVTGELFF
TRBV25-1	.	13	few	TRBJ2-7	TGTGCCAGCAGGGGGGGTGCCTCCTACGAGCAGTACTTC	CASRGGASYEQYF
TRBV5-6	.	14	.	TRBJ1-2	TGTGCCAGCAGCTTGGGGACCGGCGCCTATGGCTACACCTTC	CASSLGTGAYGYTF
TRBV15	TRBD2	15	.	TRBJ2-1	TGTGCCACCAGCAGAGATAGCGGGAGTCACTATGAGCAGTTCTTC	CATSRDSGSHYEQFF
TRBV10-3	TRBD1	16	.	TRBJ2-6	TGTGCCACCTTCGGGACAGGGGGCTTTAGGGCCAACGTCCTGACTTTC	CATFGTGGFRANVLTF
TRBV29-1	TRBD1	14	.	TRBJ2-2	TGCAGCGTTAGCAGGGGGACGAACACCGGGGAGCTGTTTTTT	CSVSRGTNTGELFF
TRBV19	TRBD2	14	many	TRBJ2-7	TGTGCCAGTAGTATGGCTAGCGGGAGTTACGAGCAGTACTTC	CASSMASGSYEQYF
TRBV9	.	14	.	TRBJ1-1	TGTGCCAGCAGCGTGTTGACAGGAAGTGTTGAAGCTTTCTTT	CASSVLTGSVEAFF
TRBV7-8	.	14	.	TRBJ2-1	TGTGCCAGCAGGAATACCTTAGAAACCTATGAGCAGTTCTTC	CASRNTLETYEQFF
TRBV12-3/TRBV12-4	TRBD1	15	.	TRBJ1-1	TGTGCCAGCAGTTTATGGGGACAGGGGTACACTGAAGCTTTCTTT	CASSLWGQGYTEAFF
TRBV10-2	TRBD2	15	many	TRBJ2-2	TGCGCCAGCATTTCCGGGACTAGGAGGTCCGGGGAGCTGTTTTTT	CASISGTRRSGELFF
TRBV25-1	TRBD1	13	few	TRBJ1-5	TGTGCCAGCAGTGGACAGGGTCATCAGCCCCAGCATTTT	CASSGQGHQPQHF
TRBV7-2	.	15	many	TRBJ1-1	TGTGCCAGCAGCGTAAGAGTTGGGAGGAACACTGAAGCTTTCTTT	CASSVRVGRNTEAFF
TRBV20-1	.	13	few	TRBJ1-1	TGCAGTGCTTTCACTGGGGGTGACACTGAAGCTTTCTTT	CSAFTGGDTEAFF
TRBV6-5	TRBD1	16	few	TRBJ2-5	TGTGCCAGCAGTTACCCCCAGGGGGCGTCGGGAGAGACCCAGTACTTC	CASSYPQGASGETQYF
TRBV12-3/TRBV12-4	.	14	.	TRBJ1-1	TGTGCCAGCAGTTTCGGCCTTGGGAACACTGAAGCTTTCTTT	CASSFGLGNTEAFF
TRBV6-1	.	16	few	TRBJ2-7	TGTGCCAGCAGTGCTAGTTTAAGGGCAGGGTGGTACGAGCAGTACTTC	CASSASLRAGWYEQYF
TRBV7-9	.	15	.	TRBJ2-1	TGTGCCAGCAGCATAGAACTTACCCGATACAATGAGCAGTTCTTC	CASSIELTRYNEQFF
TRBV4-2	.	13	few	TRBJ2-1	TGTGCCAGCAGCCGACCGGACGGCAATGATGCGTTCTTC	CASSRPDGNDAFF
TRBV14	.	14	.	TRBJ2-3	TGTGCCAGCAGCCAACGGCTAGCGCCAGATACGCAGTATTTT	CASSQRLAPDTQYF
TRBV11-2	TRBD2	18	few	TRBJ2-3	TGTGCCAGCAGCCAATGGACCCTTAGCGGGAGAGAGACAGATACGCAGTATTTT	CASSQWTLSGRETDTQYF
TRBV7-9	.	16	few	TRBJ2-7	TGTGCCAGCAGCTTAGCTGACCCTACGAGTCTATACGAGCAGTACTTC	CASSLADPTSLYEQYF
TRBV12-3/TRBV12-4	.	14	many	TRBJ2-5	TGTGCCAGCAGTTTAGAAACAATGGAAGAGACCCAGTACTTC	CASSLETMEETQYF
TRBV29-1	TRBD2	17	few	TRBJ2-7	TGCAGCGTTGTTTTTGGAGCGGGAGGCCGAACGCTTTACGAGCAGTACTTC	CSVVFGAGGRTLYEQYF
TRBV9	TRBD1	13	.	TRBJ2-7	TGTGCCAGCAGCCTATATACAGGGGACGAGCAGTACTTC	CASSLYTGDEQYF
TRBV15	TRBD2	14	.	TRBJ2-1	TGTGCCACCAGCAGATCGGGGGGGTACAATGAGCAGTTCTTC	CATSRSGGYNEQFF
TRBV4-3	TRBD2	17	.	TRBJ2-1	TGCGCCAGCAGCCAAGGCATTGGGACTAGCGGGACAAATGAGCAGTTCTTC	CASSQGIGTSGTNEQFF
TRBV6-5	.	14	.	TRBJ2-5	TGTGCCAGCAGTTCCCTACCCGGGGGCCGAGACCAGTACTTC	CASSSLPGGRDQYF
TRBV24-1	.	14	few	TRBJ2-5	TGTGCCACCAGTGATATCTTGGACGGTGAGACCCAGTACTTC	CATSDILDGETQYF
TRBV4-1	TRBD2	18	.	TRBJ2-2	TGCGCCAGCAGCCAACCAGGCTCGTGGACTAGGAGGACCGGGGAGCTGTTTTTT	CASSQPGSWTRRTGELFF
TRBV20-1	TRBD2	17	few	TRBJ2-1	TGCAGTGCTAGAGATTTCAGTGGGACTAGCCCCCCCGGCGAGCAGTTCTTC	CSARDFSGTSPPGEQFF
TRBV6-2/TRBV6-3	.	12	many	TRBJ1-1	TGTGCCAGCAGTTACGGGAGGACTGAAGCTTTCTTT	CASSYGRTEAFF
TRBV12-3/TRBV12-4	.	13	few	TRBJ2-7	TGTGCCAGCAGCCCGGACAGCGCCTACGAGCAGTACTTC	CASSPDSAYEQYF
TRBV29-1	TRBD2	15	few	TRBJ2-5	TGCAGCGTTGAAGATACCCAGCGGGAGGGGGGGACCCAGTACTTC	CSVEDTQREGGTQYF
TRBV11-2	.	13	.	TRBJ1-2	TGTGCCAGCAGCTTAGATCGGAGGGATGGCTACACCTTC	CASSLDRRDGYTF